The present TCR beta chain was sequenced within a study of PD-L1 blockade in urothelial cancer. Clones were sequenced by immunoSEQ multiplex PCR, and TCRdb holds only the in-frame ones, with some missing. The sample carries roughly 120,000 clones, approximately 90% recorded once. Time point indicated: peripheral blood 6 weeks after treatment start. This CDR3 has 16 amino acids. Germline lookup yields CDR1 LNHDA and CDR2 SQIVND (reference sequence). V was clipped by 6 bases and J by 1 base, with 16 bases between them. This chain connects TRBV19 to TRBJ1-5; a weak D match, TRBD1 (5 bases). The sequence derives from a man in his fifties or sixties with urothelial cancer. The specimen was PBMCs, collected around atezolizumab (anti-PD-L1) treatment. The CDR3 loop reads CASSATAGPSNQPQHF. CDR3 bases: TGTGCCAGTAGCGCGACAGCGGGACCGAGCAATCAGCCCCAGCATTTT.